This passage covers 6 T cell receptor beta chains from one sample sequenced in a study of tumor-infiltrating lymphocytes in primary liver carcinoma. Unsorted whole blood yielded the blood RNA, and germline DNA was also extracted. A constant-region primer primed TCR beta cDNA synthesis from about 490 ng of total RNA. Employing slightly modified ARM-PCR, three nested multiplex PCR rounds were run, and these gave rise to the TCR beta libraries. For approximately 11 cycles apiece, the opening two PCR rounds ran with TRBV1-TRBV30 forward primers and a C-beta reverse primer. Using its own MiXCR run on the multiplex PCR reads, TCRdb lists one record per CDR3 protein. The table has nearly 200,000 distinct CDR3 sequences, 65% seen once; the top ten hold 6% to 8.5%. The sequencing sample was made of peripheral blood. The receptor source for this set is a woman aged 55-70 years with primary liver carcinoma and hepatitis B virus infection.

By its share, this clonotype is medium-sized. The chain joins TRBV11-2 to TRBJ2-5; weak D call: TRBD1 (6 bases). CDR3 length: 15 residues. V was cut by 5 bases and J by 3 bases, with 16 bases left in between. Germline V gene data show CDR1 as SGHAT and CDR2 as FQNNGV. CDR3 protein: CASSIRQGNKETQYF. The CDR3 DNA is TGTGCCAGCAGCATACGCCAGGGGAATAAAGAGACCCAGTACTTC.

The chain combines TRBV11-3 with TRBJ2-1; D is uncertain. The CDR3 runs to 14 residues. Trimming removed 4 bases at V and 1 base at J, with 8 bases between. CDR1 is SGHNT and CDR2 is YENEEA in the germline V gene. The CDR3 DNA reads TGTGCCAGCAGCTCACCACAGTCCTACAATGAGCAGTTCTTC. Translated, it gives CASSSPQSYNEQFF.

This clonotype was seen more than once but under ten times. It may be a read error: a sequence one base away is much more abundant. V usage is TRBV11-3 and J usage is TRBJ2-5; the D call may be TRBD1 or TRBD2 (5 bases each). Looked up from germline, CDR1 is SGHNT and CDR2 is YENEEA. The CDR3 is made up of 16 amino acids. DNA for the CDR3: TGTGCCAGCAGCTTAGCCCCAGGACCAGGGTGGGAGACCCGGTACTTC. It is translated as CASSLAPGPGWETRYF.

On this clonotype: A clone one base away is much larger, so this may be a read error. The gene calls are TRBV6-1 and TRBJ1-1, with D perhaps matching TRBD1 (5 bases). The CDR3 has 11 residues. Germline V gene sequence: CDR1 MNHNS, CDR2 SASEGT. The CDR3 DNA reads TGTGCCAGCCGGTGGGGCACTGAAACTTTCTTT. Encoded protein: CASRWGTETFF.

To note about this clonotype: This may stem from a read error, because a much larger clone lies one nucleotide away. The rearrangement links TRBV6-5 to TRBJ2-7; TRBD1 agrees at 8 bases. CDR3 length: 16 residues. The germline V gene has CDR1 MNHEY and CDR2 SVGAGI. CDR3 residues: CVSSYRRAGGNDEQYF. CDR3 nucleotide sequence: TGTGTCAGCAGTTACCGCCGGGCAGGGGGCAACGACGAGCAGTACTTC.

Notes on this clonotype: Possible read error: a much larger clone is one base away. The rearrangement uses TRBV6-1 and TRBJ1-5, with D possibly TRBD1 on 6 matching bases. The germline V and J ends were trimmed by 6 bases and 4 bases, with 19 bases remaining between them. Per germline, CDR1 MNHNS and CDR2 SASEGT. The CDR3 has 16 amino acids. The CDR3 reads CASSGGQRRWNQPQHF. In nucleotides, the CDR3 is TGTGCCAGCAGCGGAGGACAGAGACGATGGAATCAGCCCCAGCATTTT.